A single sample is the source of the 16 T cell receptor beta chains below, sequenced in a study of T cell repertoires in cytomegalovirus infection (dated by TCRdb to between 2018 and 2021). TCRdb lists the instrument as Illumina HiSeq 1500. TCRdb ran its own pipeline on the public reads, namely fastp trimming at Q25 and MiXCR clone calling, and kept in-frame beta chains. Every entry covers one CDR3 protein and lists the most common genes and DNA from its rows. The sample data list approximately 770,000 distinct CDR3 sequences, and roughly 29% of these were observed just once. The ten most abundant clones make up about an eighth of the sample. These TCRs are of unknown antigen specificity. The sample's treatment or condition label is to be understood as: in vitro stimulation with specific CMV peptide epitopes to enrich CMV-specific T cells. The specimen was cultured CD8+ T cells from PBMCs, collected from culture after CMV antigen stimulation. The receptor source for this set is a human donor in good health (CMV status not recorded). Some clones in this sample may be carry-over from other donors' samples.

This clonotype appeared a few times. J is TRBJ1-5 and V is TRBV19; 11 bases line up with TRBD1. V lost 0 bases, J lost 4 bases, and 8 bases stayed unmatched. CDR1 and CDR2 (germline): LNHDA, SQIVND (reference sequence). The CDR3 contains 18 residues. The CDR3 reads CASSIDPWTGGANQPQHF. CDR3 in DNA: TGTGCCAGTAGTATAGATCCCTGGACAGGGGGCGCAAATCAGCCCCAGCATTTT.

The V and J genes are TRBV7-3 and TRBJ2-1; TRBD2 is a possible D gene (6 bases). V lost 5 bases and J 10 bases, leaving 24 bases between the germline ends. The length of the CDR3 is 16 residues. CDR1 SGHTA and CDR2 FQGTGA come from the germline V gene. CDR3 region: CASSRSGFGGQGEQFF. Here the CDR3 DNA reads TGTGCCAGCAGCCGATCGGGTTTCGGGGGTCAAGGGGAGCAGTTCTTC.

In its sample, this clonotype was seen many times. The rearrangement uses TRBV6-5 and TRBJ2-7, with a possible D match to TRBD1 (5 bases). Germline CDR1 is MNHEY and CDR2 is SVGAGI. The CDR3 is 15 residues long. Between the trimmed V and J ends, which lost 2 bases and 0 bases, there was a span of 11 bases. The CDR3 here is CASSYGARSSYEQYF. The CDR3 DNA is TGTGCCAGCAGTTACGGGGCCCGGAGCTCCTACGAGCAGTACTTC.

To note about this clonotype: A much larger clone sits a single nucleotide away, making a read error possible. The chain links TRBV7-6 to TRBJ2-3, with TRBD1 identical over 7 bases. Germline loops: CDR1 SGHVS, CDR2 FNYEAQ. The CDR3 length is 16 residues. Losses at the gene ends were 5 bases for V and 4 bases for J; bases not matched to a gene: 12. In DNA, the CDR3 is TGTGCCAGCAGCGGGGGACAGATGGGAACCGCAGATACGCAGTATTTT. Its translation is CASSGGQMGTADTQYF.

The chain links TRBV12-3 or TRBV12-4 to TRBJ1-5, with unresolved D. The CDR3 is made up of 13 amino acids. Deletions cut 2 bases from V and 9 bases from J, with 11 bases between. The CDR3 bases are TGTGCCAGCAGTTTATCCAGCTTAGGGCCCCAGCATTTT. This encodes CASSLSSLGPQHF.

The chain combines TRBV6-2 or TRBV6-3 with TRBJ2-5, with D perhaps being TRBD1 or TRBD2 (5 bases each). V dropped 6 bases and J dropped 5 bases, with 16 bases sitting between them. CDR1 MNHEY and CDR2 SVGEGT come from the germline V gene. The CDR3 runs to 14 residues. The CDR3 protein is CASSLNPGTETQYF. The CDR3 coding sequence is TGTGCCAGCAGCCTTAATCCGGGGACGGAGACCCAGTACTTC.

This clonotype was seen a few times. The chain carries TRBV6-6 and TRBJ1-2; D perhaps matches TRBD1 (5 bases). Between the trimmed V and J ends, which lost 6 bases and 4 bases, there was a span of 15 bases. Germline V CDR1 and CDR2: MNHNY, SVGAGI (reference sequence). The CDR3 sequence is 14 residues long. The CDR3 sequence: CASSGWDGPYGYTF. In DNA, the CDR3 is TGTGCCAGCAGCGGATGGGACGGTCCCTATGGCTACACCTTC.

This clonotype occurred a few times. The chain has TRBV20-1 and TRBJ2-7; tentative D call: TRBD1 (6 bases). The ends were cut back, 0 bases at V and 2 bases at J, with 8 bases in the middle. The CDR3 consists of 13 residues. In germline, CDR1 is DFQATT, CDR2 SNEGSKA (reference sequence). The CDR3 loop reads CSARDDRTYEQYV. For the CDR3, the DNA is TGCAGTGCTAGAGATGACAGGACCTACGAGCAGTACGTC.

CDR3 in amino acids: CASTLGYTGELFF. The CDR3 DNA reads as TGTGCCAGTACCCTGGGGTACACCGGGGAGCTGTTTTTT. The chain uses TRBV19 and TRBJ2-2; D gene ambiguous. This CDR3 has 13 amino acids. V was shortened by 7 bases and J by 3 bases, with 9 bases between the two germline ends. Germline V gene sequence: CDR1 LNHDA, CDR2 SQIVND (reference sequence).

In this sample, this clonotype turned up a few times. V gene TRBV28 combines with J gene TRBJ1-2; D gene unclear. Deletions cut 8 bases from V and 0 bases from J, with 13 bases between. CDR1 is MDHEN and CDR2 is SYDVKM in the germline V gene. The CDR3 spans 14 residues. CDR3 loop: CASRDPRTNYGYTF. The CDR3, as DNA: TGTGCCAGCCGAGACCCAAGAACTAACTATGGCTACACCTTC.

This clonotype was seen a handful of times. The rearrangement uses TRBV7-3 and TRBJ2-6, with D maybe TRBD1 (6 bases). Looked up from germline, CDR1 is SGHTA and CDR2 is FQGTGA. Trimming cost V 7 bases and J 0 bases, with 16 bases left between them. The CDR3 is 17 residues long. CDR3 sequence reads: CASTVDRGSSGANVLTF. In DNA, the CDR3 is TGTGCCAGCACCGTGGATAGGGGGAGCTCTGGGGCCAACGTCCTGACTTTC.

This clonotype was seen only a few times. This rearrangement joins TRBV13 to TRBJ2-3; D is uncertain. The CDR3 is 14 residues long. Deletions cut 5 bases from V and 0 bases from J, with 9 bases between. The germline gives CDR1 PRHDT, CDR2 FYEKMQ (reference sequence). CDR3 sequence (DNA): TGTGCCAGCAGCATACTAAGGAGCACAGATACGCAGTATTTT. Its translation is CASSILRSTDTQYF.

As to this clonotype: This sequence may be a read error, since a much larger clone differs from it by one base. This chain uses TRBV7-9 with TRBJ1-5; D may be TRBD1 (5 bases). CDR1 and CDR2 (germline): SEHNR, FQNEAQ (reference sequence). The CDR3 is 14 residues long. The CDR3 spells CASSVGGVGQPRHF. In DNA, the CDR3 is TGTGCCAGCAGCGTCGGAGGGGTTGGTCAGCCCCGGCATTTT. Based on the CDR3 plus reference TRBV7-9 and TRBJ1-5, the full variable domain is DTGVSQNPRHKITKRGQNVTFRCDPISEHNRLYWYRQTLGQGPEFLTYFQNEAQLEKSRLLSDRFSAERPKGSFSTLEIQRTEQGDSAMYLCASSVGGVGQPRHFGDGTRLSIL.

The rearrangement uses TRBV9 and TRBJ1-1, with D maybe TRBD1 (6 bases). V was cut by 2 bases and J by 10 bases, with 18 bases left in between. The CDR3 extends over 14 amino acids. The germline gives CDR1 SGDLS, CDR2 YYNGEE. CDR3 nucleotides: TGTGCCAGCAGCGTGGGGCCGGGGGACAATGGAGCTTTCTTT. Amino acids: CASSVGPGDNGAFF.

This clonotype was counted a few times. V usage is TRBV18 and J usage is TRBJ1-1; D is undetermined. The V gene lost 5 bases and the J gene lost 0 bases, with 10 bases spanning the gap. The CDR3 sequence is 14 residues long. The germline CDR1 and CDR2 sequences are KGHSH and LQKENI. The CDR3 DNA follows: TGTGCCAGCTCAGCGGACGGCGTGAACACTGAAGCTTTCTTT. Translation gives CASSADGVNTEAFF.

This rearrangement joins TRBV19 to TRBJ1-1, with D perhaps TRBD1 (5 bases). The germline gives CDR1 LNHDA, CDR2 SQIVND (reference sequence). CDR3 length: 15 residues. V was clipped by 3 bases and J by 0 bases, with 11 bases between them. The CDR3 DNA follows: TGTGCCAGTAGTATGGGGCAGGCGGTGAACACTGAAGCTTTCTTT. Amino acid sequence: CASSMGQAVNTEAFF.